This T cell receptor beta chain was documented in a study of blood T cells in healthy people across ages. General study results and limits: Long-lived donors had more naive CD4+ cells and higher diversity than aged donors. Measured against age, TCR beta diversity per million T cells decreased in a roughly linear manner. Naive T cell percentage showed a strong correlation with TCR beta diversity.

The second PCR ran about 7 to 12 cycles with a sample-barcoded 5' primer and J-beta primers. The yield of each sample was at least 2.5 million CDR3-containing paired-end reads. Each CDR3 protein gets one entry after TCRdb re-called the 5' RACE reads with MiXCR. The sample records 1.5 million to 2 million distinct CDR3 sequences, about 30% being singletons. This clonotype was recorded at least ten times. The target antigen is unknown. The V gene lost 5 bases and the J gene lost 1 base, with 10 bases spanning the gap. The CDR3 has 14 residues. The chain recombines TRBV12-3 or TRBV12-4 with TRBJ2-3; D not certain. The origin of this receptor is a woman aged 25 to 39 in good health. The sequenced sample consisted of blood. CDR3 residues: CASSRVRGTDTQYF. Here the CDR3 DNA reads TGTGCCAGCAGTCGAGTGCGAGGCACAGATACGCAGTATTTT.